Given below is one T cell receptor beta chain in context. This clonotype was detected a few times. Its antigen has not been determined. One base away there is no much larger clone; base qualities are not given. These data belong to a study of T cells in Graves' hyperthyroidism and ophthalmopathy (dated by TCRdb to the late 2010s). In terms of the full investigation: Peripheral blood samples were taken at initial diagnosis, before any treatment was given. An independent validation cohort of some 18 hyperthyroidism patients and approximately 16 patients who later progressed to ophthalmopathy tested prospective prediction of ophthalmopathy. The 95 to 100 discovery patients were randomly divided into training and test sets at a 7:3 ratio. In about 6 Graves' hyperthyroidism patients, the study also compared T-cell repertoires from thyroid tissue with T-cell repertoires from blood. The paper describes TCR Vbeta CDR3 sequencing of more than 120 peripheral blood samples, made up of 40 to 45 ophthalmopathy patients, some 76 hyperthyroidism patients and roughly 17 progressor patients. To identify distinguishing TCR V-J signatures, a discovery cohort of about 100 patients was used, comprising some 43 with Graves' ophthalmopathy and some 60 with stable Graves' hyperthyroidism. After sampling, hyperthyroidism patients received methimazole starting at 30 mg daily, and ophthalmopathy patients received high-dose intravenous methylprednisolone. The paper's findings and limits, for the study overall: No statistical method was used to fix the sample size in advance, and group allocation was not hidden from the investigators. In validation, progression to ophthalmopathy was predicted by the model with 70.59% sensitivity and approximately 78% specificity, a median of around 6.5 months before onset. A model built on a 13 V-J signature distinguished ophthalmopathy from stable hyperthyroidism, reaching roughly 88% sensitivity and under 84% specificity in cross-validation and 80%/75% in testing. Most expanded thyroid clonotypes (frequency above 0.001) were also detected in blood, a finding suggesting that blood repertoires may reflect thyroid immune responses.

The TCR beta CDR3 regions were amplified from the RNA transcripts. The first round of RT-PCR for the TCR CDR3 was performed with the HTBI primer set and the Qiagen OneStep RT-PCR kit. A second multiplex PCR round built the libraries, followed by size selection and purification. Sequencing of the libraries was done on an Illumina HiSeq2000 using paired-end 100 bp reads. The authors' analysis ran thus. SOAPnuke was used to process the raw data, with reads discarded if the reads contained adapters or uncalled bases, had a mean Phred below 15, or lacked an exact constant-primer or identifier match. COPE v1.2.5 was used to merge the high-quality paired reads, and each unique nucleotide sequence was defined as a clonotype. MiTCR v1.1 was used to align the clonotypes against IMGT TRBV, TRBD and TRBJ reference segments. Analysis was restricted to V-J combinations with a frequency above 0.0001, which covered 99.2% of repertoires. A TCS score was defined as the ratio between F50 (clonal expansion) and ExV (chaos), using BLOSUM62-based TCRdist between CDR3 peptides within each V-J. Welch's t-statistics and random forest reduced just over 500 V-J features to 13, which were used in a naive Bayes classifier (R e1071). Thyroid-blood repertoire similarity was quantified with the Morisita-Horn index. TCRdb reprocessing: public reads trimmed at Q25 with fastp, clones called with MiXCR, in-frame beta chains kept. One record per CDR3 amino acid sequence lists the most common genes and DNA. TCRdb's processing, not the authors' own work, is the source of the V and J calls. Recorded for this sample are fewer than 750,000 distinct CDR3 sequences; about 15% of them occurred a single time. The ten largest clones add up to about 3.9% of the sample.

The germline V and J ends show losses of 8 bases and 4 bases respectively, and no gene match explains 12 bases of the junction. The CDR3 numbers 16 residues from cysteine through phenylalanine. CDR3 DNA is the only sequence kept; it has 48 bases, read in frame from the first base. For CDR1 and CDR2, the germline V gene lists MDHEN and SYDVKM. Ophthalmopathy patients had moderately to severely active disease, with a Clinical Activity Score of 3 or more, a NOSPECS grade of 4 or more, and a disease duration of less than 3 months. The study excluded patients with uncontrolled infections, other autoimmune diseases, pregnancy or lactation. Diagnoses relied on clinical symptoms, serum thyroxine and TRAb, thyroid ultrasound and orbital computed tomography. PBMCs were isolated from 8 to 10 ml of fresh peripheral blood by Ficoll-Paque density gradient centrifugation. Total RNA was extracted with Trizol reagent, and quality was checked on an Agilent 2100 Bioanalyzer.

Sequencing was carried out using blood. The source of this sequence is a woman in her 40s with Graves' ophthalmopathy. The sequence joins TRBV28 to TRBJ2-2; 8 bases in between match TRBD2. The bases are TGTGCCAGCGGAATCATAGCGGGGAGGCGCACCGGGGAGCTGTTTTTT. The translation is CASGIIAGRRTGELFF.